The 8 T cell receptor beta chains in this list originate from one sample, sequenced in a study of blood T cell repertoires in COVID-19. The repertoire was sequenced with immunoSEQ multiplex PCR; TCRdb's copy has only in-frame clones and lacks some. This table holds about 190,000 clones, around 83% found once. Sequencing was performed on peripheral blood. The source is a woman between 25 and 40 years old with active or convalescent COVID-19.

This clone was seen a single time. The V gene is TRBV5-8, the J gene TRBJ2-3, with 9 nucleotides matching TRBD1. The ends lost 4 bases at V and 2 bases at J; junction bases unmatched: 8. Germline CDR1 reads SGHTS; CDR2 reads YDEGEE. CDR3 length: 16 residues. The CDR3 here is CASSSGTGSHTDTQYF. The CDR3 nucleotides are TGTGCCAGCAGCAGCGGGACAGGGAGCCACACAGATACGCAGTATTTT.

The V gene is TRBV3-1 (or the pseudogene TRBV3-2), the J gene TRBJ1-1; D call uncertain. The germline gives CDR1 LGHDT, CDR2 YNNKEL (reference sequence). The V and J ends lost 0 bases and 11 bases respectively, with 13 bases between them. The CDR3 runs 13 residues. The CDR3 sequence is CASSQDSVPLAFF. The CDR3 nucleotides read TGTGCCAGCAGCCAAGATTCGGTACCCCTGGCTTTCTTT.

This clone was counted a single time. This chain links TRBV18 with TRBJ1-2, with D possibly TRBD1 on 6 matching bases. CDR1 and CDR2 (germline): KGHSH, LQKENI. The CDR3 has 15 amino acids. V lost 0 bases, J lost 6 bases, and 14 bases lay in between. For the CDR3, the DNA is TGTGCCAGCTCACCACCTAACAGGGATCGAGATGGCTACACCTTC. This codes for CASSPPNRDRDGYTF.

The rearrangement uses TRBV19 and TRBJ1-5; perhaps TRBD1 as D (5 bases). The CDR3 has 20 amino acids. The V and J ends lost 1 base and 0 bases respectively, with 22 bases between them. CDR1 is LNHDA and CDR2 is SQIVND in the germline V gene (reference sequence). CDR3 sequence (DNA): TGTGCCAGTAGTATAGGTGGGGAGGGGCCGGTTCTTTTTAGCAATCAGCCCCAGCATTTT. It yields the protein CASSIGGEGPVLFSNQPQHF.

This clone was seen once. V and J are TRBV3-1 (or the pseudogene TRBV3-2) and TRBJ2-1, with D hard to call. Germline loops: CDR1 LGHDT, CDR2 YNNKEL (reference sequence). The ends were cut back, 2 bases at V and 0 bases at J, with 14 bases in the middle. The CDR3 has 17 residues. The CDR3: CASSQSAKRSSYNEQFF. For the CDR3, the DNA is TGTGCCAGCAGCCAATCAGCAAAACGGAGCTCCTACAATGAGCAGTTCTTC.

The chain recombines TRBV18 with TRBJ1-6; weak D call: TRBD1 (5 bases). This CDR3 region has 13 residues. V lost 3 bases to trimming and J lost 8 bases, with 8 bases between them. Germline-derived CDR1 and CDR2 are KGHSH and LQKENI. The CDR3: CASSPGTYSPLHF. As DNA, the CDR3 is TGTGCCAGCTCACCCGGGACTTATTCACCCCTCCACTTT.

This chain links TRBV2 with TRBJ1-2, with 9 bases matching TRBD1. This CDR3 is built from 14 residues. Unmatched junction bases numbered 8, after V lost 6 bases and J lost 6 bases. The germline CDR1 and CDR2 sequences are SNHLY and FYNNEI. This chain's CDR3 is CASSRDRVYDGYTF. DNA for the CDR3: TGTGCCAGCAGCCGGGACAGGGTTTACGATGGCTACACCTTC.

For the CDR3, the DNA is TGTGCCAGCAACTCCAGGGGGCTTACTTCACCCCTCCACTTT. It codes for CASNSRGLTSPLHF. V gene TRBV7-9 combines with J gene TRBJ1-6; TRBD1 aligns across 8 bases. The CDR3 length is 14 residues. Germline CDR1 SEHNR, CDR2 FQNEAQ (reference sequence). Unmatched junction bases numbered 8, after V lost 7 bases and J lost 9 bases.